These T cell receptor beta chains were read from a single sample in a study of blood T cell repertoires in COVID-19. Libraries were prepared by immunoSEQ multiplex PCR; TCRdb keeps only in-frame clonotypes and omits some of them. This sample has fewer than 90,000 clones; approximately 85% occur once, and the top ten carry approximately 35%. The sequencing input was peripheral blood. The receptors stem from a man between 65 and 79 years old with acute or convalescent COVID-19. Each CDR3 is given with its conserved first and last residue. Each record gives: CDR3 protein, CDR3 DNA, J gene, D gene, V gene, clone size. The D gene is left open where the match is weak. Clone size is shown for a subset of rows, as once, few, many or a class of expanded clone.

CASRAPGSYEQYF | TGTGCCAGCAGGGCCCCAGGGTCCTACGAGCAGTACTTC | TRBJ2-7 | . | TRBV7-8 | .
CASSSQGADSGYTF | TGTGCCAGTAGTTCCCAGGGGGCGGATTCGGGCTACACCTTC | TRBJ1-2 | TRBD1 | TRBV19 | .
CASSLTGTGNQPQHF | TGTGCCAGCAGCCTAACCGGGACAGGCAATCAGCCCCAGCATTTT | TRBJ1-5 | TRBD1 | TRBV5-8 | .
CASRAGVPRGSGAGLSKSQYF | TGTGCCAGCAGAGCAGGGGTCCCGCGTGGTAGCGGGGCCGGTCTAAGCAAGTCCCAGTACTTC | TRBJ2-5 | TRBD2 | TRBV3-1/TRBV3-2 | .
CASSRGQLTNYGYTF | TGTGCCAGCAGCCGGGGACAGCTTACTAACTATGGCTACACCTTC | TRBJ1-2 | TRBD1 | TRBV13 | few
CASSQGRGSGELFF | TGCGCCAGCAGCCAAGGTAGAGGGTCCGGGGAGCTGTTTTTT | TRBJ2-2 | . | TRBV4-3 | .
CASSQGKSGHPYEQYF | TGTGCCAGCAGCCAAGGCAAATCGGGACACCCCTACGAGCAGTACTTC | TRBJ2-7 | . | TRBV3-1/TRBV3-2 | few
CASSAGSGSGNTEAFF | TGTGCCAGCAGTGCGGGGAGCGGGTCTGGGAACACTGAAGCTTTCTTT | TRBJ1-1 | . | TRBV27 | .
CASSLGQGGNTEAFF | TGCGCCAGCAGCTTAGGACAGGGGGGGAACACTGAAGCTTTCTTT | TRBJ1-1 | TRBD1 | TRBV5-1 | .
CASSSGLAGQYF | TGTGCCAGCAGCTCGGGCCTCGCGGGGCAGTATTTT | TRBJ2-3 | . | TRBV7-3 | .
CASSIRGPKRQETQYF | TGTGCCAGTAGTATCCGAGGCCCCAAACGACAAGAGACCCAGTACTTC | TRBJ2-5 | . | TRBV19 | .
CASSQTETYEQYF | TGTGCCAGCAGTCAGACAGAGACCTACGAGCAGTACTTC | TRBJ2-7 | . | TRBV11-3 | .
CASSTGTSGLGETQYF | TGTGCCAGCAGCACCGGGACTAGCGGCCTGGGAGAGACCCAGTACTTC | TRBJ2-5 | TRBD2 | TRBV11-2 | .
CSVEKATDTQYF | TGCAGCGTTGAAAAAGCGACAGATACGCAGTATTTT | TRBJ2-3 | . | TRBV29-1 | once
CAISEDRGSGYTF | TGTGCCATCAGTGAAGACAGGGGATCTGGCTACACCTTC | TRBJ1-2 | TRBD1 | TRBV10-3 | few
CASSGTGVSEGQYF | TGTGCCAGCAGTGGGACAGGGGTCTCGGAAGGGCAGTACTTC | TRBJ2-7 | TRBD1 | TRBV7-9 | .
CASSQDGGRQGYTF | TGTGCCAGCAGCCAAGACGGGGGGCGTCAAGGCTACACCTTC | TRBJ1-2 | . | TRBV3-1/TRBV3-2 | .
CASSHSQPQHF | TGTGCCAGCAGCCATTCCCAGCCCCAGCATTTT | TRBJ1-5 | . | TRBV12-3/TRBV12-4 | .
CASSESRDSHTQYF | TGTGCCAGCAGCGAAAGCCGGGACAGCCATACGCAGTATTTT | TRBJ2-3 | TRBD1 | TRBV9 | .
CASSLEYRQETQYF | TGTGCCAGCAGTTTAGAGTACAGGCAAGAGACCCAGTACTTC | TRBJ2-5 | . | TRBV28 | .
CASSWGHSNQPQHF | TGTGCCAGCAGCTGGGGACATAGCAATCAGCCCCAGCATTTT | TRBJ1-5 | . | TRBV7-2 | .
CASSYNPEETQYF | TGTGCCAGCAGCTACAATCCCGAAGAGACCCAGTACTTC | TRBJ2-5 | . | TRBV7-6 | .
CASTLAQIYEQYF | TGTGCCAGCACTCTAGCGCAAATCTACGAGCAGTACTTC | TRBJ2-7 | . | TRBV6-5 | .
CASRAGGSGANEQFF | TGTGCCAGTAGGGCCGGTGGGAGCGGGGCCAATGAGCAGTTCTTC | TRBJ2-1 | TRBD2 | TRBV19 | .
CASSPTTGNPPEAFF | TGTGCCAGCTCACCTACTACAGGTAATCCCCCGGAAGCTTTCTTT | TRBJ1-1 | . | TRBV18 | few
CASSPSSGNTIYF | TGTGCCAGCAGTCCCTCCTCTGGAAACACCATATATTTT | TRBJ1-3 | . | TRBV2 | .
CASSQGWGDTEAFF | TGTGCCAGCAGCCAAGGGTGGGGGGACACTGAAGCTTTCTTT | TRBJ1-1 | . | TRBV14 | .
CASSVRGGETQYF | TGTGCCAGCAGTGTCAGGGGCGGGGAGACCCAGTACTTC | TRBJ2-5 | . | TRBV27 | few
CASSLGQGESPLHF | TGCGCCAGCAGCTTGGGACAGGGAGAATCACCCCTCCACTTT | TRBJ1-6 | TRBD1 | TRBV5-1 | .